This TCR beta chain was captured by sequencing in a study of cytomegalovirus exposure and HLA in healthy donors. Turning to the study itself: Some 85 million unique TCRs, all from HLA-typed donors, were included in an early release of the data. Points from the study as a whole: Earlier analysis found most TCR beta V segments productive about 87% or about 30% of the time. HLA allele associations emerged for about 16,000 TCR beta sequences in a later analysis, at 0.05 false discovery rate. A few chains linked to CMV were shown in vitro to be specific for CMV antigens.

Primers for the PCR totalled 60 Vbeta and 13 Jbeta. The method was immunoSEQ multiplex PCR; TCRdb's version includes in-frame clones alone and lacks a portion of them. The sample carries about 140,000 clones, around 81% recorded once. This clone was detected only a few times. The target antigen is unknown. Sequencing was carried out using PBMCs. The clonotype comes from a male donor in good health and CMV-seronegative.

CDR3 loop: CASSTVQGYEQYF. CDR3 DNA sequence: TGTGCCAGCAGCACGGTACAGGGTTACGAGCAGTACTTC. The chain has TRBV5-4 and TRBJ2-7, with D perhaps matching TRBD1 (6 bases). Germline-derived CDR1 and CDR2 are SGHNT and YYREEE (reference sequence). V was trimmed by 4 bases and J by 4 bases, leaving 12 bases between them. The CDR3 consists of 13 residues.